This TCR beta chain was captured by sequencing in a study of graft-versus-host responses after intestinal transplantation. The CDR3 runs 14 residues. The trim removed 5 bases at V and 3 bases at J, leaving 6 bases unmatched. Germline CDR1 MNHEY, CDR2 SVGAGI. In the case of this clone: Its antigen is unidentified.

Method: immunoSEQ multiplex PCR; TCRdb's copy keeps in-frame clones and lacks some. The sample includes approximately 78,000 clones, about nine tenths of them seen just once. Findings of the study overall: Recipient-marrow GvH clones were detected, some having first appeared in ileum or blood.

Sequences were derived from unstimulated CD8+ T cells sorted from spleen or lymph node cells, sampled before transplant. The receptor was isolated from a human donor who was the organ donor for an intestinal transplant. The chain combines TRBV6-5 with TRBJ2-7; 8 bases are shared with TRBD1. CDR3 sequence (DNA): TGTGCCAGCAGTGTCAGGGGGCAGGGCTACGAGCAGTACTTC. Translation: CASSVRGQGYEQYF.